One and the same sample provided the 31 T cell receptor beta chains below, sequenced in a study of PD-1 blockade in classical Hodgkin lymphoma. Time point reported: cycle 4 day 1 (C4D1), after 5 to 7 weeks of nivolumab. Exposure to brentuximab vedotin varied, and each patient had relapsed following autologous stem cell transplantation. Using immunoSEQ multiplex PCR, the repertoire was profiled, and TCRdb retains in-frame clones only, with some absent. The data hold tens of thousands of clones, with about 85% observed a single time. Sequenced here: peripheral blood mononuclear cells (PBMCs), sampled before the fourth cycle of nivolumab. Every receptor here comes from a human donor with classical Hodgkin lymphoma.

The CDR3: CASSLVGRTKETQYF. The CDR3 nucleotides are TGCGCCAGCAGCTTGGTGGGCAGGACAAAAGAGACCCAGTACTTC. V gene TRBV5-1 combines with J gene TRBJ2-5, with TRBD1 as a possible D gene (5 bases). The V gene's germline CDR1 is SGHRS and CDR2 YFSETQ. The V end lost 0 bases, the J end lost 3 bases, and 12 bases lay between the germline ends. The CDR3 loop spans 15 amino acids.

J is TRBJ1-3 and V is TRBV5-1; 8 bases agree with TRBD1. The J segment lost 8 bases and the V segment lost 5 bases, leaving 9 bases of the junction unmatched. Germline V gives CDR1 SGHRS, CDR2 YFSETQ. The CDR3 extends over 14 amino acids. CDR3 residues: CASSSTGASDTIYF. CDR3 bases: TGCGCCAGCAGTTCGACAGGGGCCTCCGACACCATATATTTT.

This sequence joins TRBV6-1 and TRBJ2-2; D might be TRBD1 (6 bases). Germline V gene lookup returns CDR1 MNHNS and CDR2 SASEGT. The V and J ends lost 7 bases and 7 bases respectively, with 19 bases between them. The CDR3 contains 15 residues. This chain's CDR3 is CASIQGSPPSGELFF. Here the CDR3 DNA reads TGTGCCAGCATACAGGGCAGTCCGCCGAGCGGGGAGCTGTTTTTT.

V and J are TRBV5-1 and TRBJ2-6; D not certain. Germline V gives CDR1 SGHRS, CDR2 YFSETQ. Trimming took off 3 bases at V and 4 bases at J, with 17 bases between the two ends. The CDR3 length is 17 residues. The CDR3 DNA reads TGCGCCAGCAGCTATACTTCTACAGCCCAGGGGGCCAACGTCCTGACTTTC. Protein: CASSYTSTAQGANVLTF.

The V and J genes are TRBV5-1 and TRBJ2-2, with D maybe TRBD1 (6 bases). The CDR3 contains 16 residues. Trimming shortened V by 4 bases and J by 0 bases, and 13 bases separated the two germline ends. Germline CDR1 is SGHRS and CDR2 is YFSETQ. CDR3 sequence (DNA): TGCGCCAGCAGCAGTTTACAGGGCGCGAACACCGGGGAGCTGTTTTTT. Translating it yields CASSSLQGANTGELFF.

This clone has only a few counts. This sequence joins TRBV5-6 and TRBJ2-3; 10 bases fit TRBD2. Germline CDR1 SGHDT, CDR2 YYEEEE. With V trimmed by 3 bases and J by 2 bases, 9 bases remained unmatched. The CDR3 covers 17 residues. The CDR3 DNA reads TGTGCCAGCAGCTCACTCAGACTAGCGGGCCCCACAGATACGCAGTATTTT. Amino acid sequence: CASSSLRLAGPTDTQYF.

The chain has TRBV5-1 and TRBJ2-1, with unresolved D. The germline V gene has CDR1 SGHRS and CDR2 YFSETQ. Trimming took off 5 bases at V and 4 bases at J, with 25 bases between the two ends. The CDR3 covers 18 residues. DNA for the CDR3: TGCGCCAGCAGTCCCCCTGACTCTTCCGCACGTCGTTACAATGAGCAGTTCTTC. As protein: CASSPPDSSARRYNEQFF.

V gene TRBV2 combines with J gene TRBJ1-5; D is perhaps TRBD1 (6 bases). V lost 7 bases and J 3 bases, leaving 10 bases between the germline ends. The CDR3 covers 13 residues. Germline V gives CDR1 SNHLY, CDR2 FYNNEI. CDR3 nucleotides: TGTGCCAGCAACCGGGACAACAATCAGCCCCAGCATTTT. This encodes CASNRDNNQPQHF.

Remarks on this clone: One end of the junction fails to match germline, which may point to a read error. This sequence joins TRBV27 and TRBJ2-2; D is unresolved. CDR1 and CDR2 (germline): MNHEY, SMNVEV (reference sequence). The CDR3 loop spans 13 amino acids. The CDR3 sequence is CASSLSNTGELFF. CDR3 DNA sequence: TGTGCCAGCAGTCTATCTAACACCGGGGAGCTGTTTTTT.

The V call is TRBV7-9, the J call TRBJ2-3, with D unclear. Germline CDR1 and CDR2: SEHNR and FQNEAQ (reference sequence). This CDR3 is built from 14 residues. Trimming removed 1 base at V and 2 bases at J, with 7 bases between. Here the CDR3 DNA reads TGTGCCAGCAGCTTAGGGCTAAACACAGATACGCAGTATTTT. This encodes CASSLGLNTDTQYF.

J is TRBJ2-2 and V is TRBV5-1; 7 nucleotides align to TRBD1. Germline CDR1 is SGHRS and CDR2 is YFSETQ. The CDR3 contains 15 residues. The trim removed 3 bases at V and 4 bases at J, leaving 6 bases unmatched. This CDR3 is CASSSTGELTGELFF. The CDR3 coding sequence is TGCGCCAGCAGCTCCACAGGGGAACTCACCGGGGAGCTGTTTTTT.

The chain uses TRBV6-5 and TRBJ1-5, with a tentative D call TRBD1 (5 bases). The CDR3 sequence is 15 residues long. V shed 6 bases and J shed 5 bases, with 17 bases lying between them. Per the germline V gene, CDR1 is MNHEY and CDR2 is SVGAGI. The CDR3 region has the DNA TGTGCCAGCAGAAGAAGTGGAGGGGAACATCAGCCCCAGCATTTT. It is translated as CASRRSGGEHQPQHF.

For the CDR3, the DNA is TGTGCCAGCAGCTTAGTTAGGACAGGGACTGGAAACACCATATATTTT. Protein: CASSLVRTGTGNTIYF. The chain couples TRBV7-8 to TRBJ1-3; TRBD1 agrees at 8 bases. The V gene end was trimmed by 1 base and the J gene end by 2 bases; junction bases not matched to a gene: 4. This CDR3 is built from 16 residues. Germline loops: CDR1 SGHVS, CDR2 FQNEAQ.

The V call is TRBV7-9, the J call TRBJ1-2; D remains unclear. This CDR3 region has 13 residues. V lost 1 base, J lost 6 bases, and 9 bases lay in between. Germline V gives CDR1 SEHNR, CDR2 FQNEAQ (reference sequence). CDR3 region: CASSLGQSNGYTF. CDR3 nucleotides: TGTGCCAGCAGCTTAGGGCAGAGCAATGGCTACACCTTC.

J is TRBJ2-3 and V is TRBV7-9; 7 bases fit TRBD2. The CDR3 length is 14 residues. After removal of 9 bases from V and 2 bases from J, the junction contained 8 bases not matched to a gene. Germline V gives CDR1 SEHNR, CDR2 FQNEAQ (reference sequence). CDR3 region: CARTEAGNTDTQYF. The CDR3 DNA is TGTGCCAGAACGGAAGCGGGGAACACAGATACGCAGTATTTT. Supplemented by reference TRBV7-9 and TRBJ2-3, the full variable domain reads DTGVSQNPRHKITKRGQNVTFRCDPISEHNRLYWYRQTLGQGPEFLTYFQNEAQLEKSRLLSDRFSAERPKGSFSTLEIQRTEQGDSAMYLCARTEAGNTDTQYFGPGTRLTVL.

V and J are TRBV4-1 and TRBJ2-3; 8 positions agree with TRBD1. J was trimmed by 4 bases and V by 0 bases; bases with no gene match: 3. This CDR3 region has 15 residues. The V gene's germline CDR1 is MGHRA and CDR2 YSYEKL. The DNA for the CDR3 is TGCGCCAGCAGCCAAGAGGACAGGGTTTCAGATACGCAGTATTTT. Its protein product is CASSQEDRVSDTQYF.

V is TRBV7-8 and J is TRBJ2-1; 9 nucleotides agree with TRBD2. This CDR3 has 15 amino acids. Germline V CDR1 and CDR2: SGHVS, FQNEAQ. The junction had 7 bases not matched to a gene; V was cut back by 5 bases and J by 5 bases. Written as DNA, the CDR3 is TGTGCCAGCAGCCCGGGGACTAGCTTAAACAATGAGCAGTTCTTC. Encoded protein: CASSPGTSLNNEQFF.

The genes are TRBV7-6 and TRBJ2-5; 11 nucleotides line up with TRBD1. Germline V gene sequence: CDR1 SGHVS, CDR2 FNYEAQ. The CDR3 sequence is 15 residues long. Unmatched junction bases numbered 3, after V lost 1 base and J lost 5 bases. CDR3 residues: CASSLGTGGSETQYF. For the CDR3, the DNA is TGTGCCAGCAGCTTAGGGACAGGGGGCTCGGAGACCCAGTACTTC.

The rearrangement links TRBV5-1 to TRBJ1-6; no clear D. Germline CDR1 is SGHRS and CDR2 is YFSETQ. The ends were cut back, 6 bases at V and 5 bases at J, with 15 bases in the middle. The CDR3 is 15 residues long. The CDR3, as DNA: TGCGCCAGCAAGGTGTGGGTCTTCGATAATTCACCCCTCCACTTT. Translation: CASKVWVFDNSPLHF.

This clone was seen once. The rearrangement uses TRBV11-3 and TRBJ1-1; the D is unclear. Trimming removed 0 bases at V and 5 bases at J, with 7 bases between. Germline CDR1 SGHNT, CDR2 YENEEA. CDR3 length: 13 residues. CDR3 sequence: CASSLEFETEAFF. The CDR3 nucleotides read TGTGCCAGCAGCTTAGAGTTTGAAACTGAAGCTTTCTTT.

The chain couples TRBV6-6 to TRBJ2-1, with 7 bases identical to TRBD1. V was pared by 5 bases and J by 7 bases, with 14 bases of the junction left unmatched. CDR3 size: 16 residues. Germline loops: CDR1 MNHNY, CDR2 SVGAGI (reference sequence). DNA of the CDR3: TGTGCCAGCAGTACAACCGGGACAGCCCTAGAGAATGAGCAGTTCTTC. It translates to CASSTTGTALENEQFF.

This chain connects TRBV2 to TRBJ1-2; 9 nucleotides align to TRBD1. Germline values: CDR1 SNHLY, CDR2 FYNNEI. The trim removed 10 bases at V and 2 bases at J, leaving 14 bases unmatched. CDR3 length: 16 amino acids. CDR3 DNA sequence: TGTGCCACCAACGCCCCGCCGGGACAGGGAAACTATGGCTACACCTTC. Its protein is CATNAPPGQGNYGYTF.

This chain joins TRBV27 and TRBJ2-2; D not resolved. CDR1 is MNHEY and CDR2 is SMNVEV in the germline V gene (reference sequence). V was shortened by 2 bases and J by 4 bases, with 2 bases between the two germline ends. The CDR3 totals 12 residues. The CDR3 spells CASSLGTGELFF. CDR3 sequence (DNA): TGTGCCAGCAGTTTAGGCACCGGGGAGCTGTTTTTT.

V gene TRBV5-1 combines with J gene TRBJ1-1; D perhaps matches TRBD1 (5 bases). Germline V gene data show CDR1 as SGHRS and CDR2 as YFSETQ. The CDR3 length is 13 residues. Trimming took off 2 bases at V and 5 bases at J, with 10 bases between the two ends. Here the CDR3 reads CASSFGGLTEAFF. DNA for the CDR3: TGCGCCAGCAGCTTCGGGGGACTAACTGAAGCTTTCTTT. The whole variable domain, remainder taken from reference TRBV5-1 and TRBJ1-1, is KAGVTQTPRYLIKTRGQQVTLSCSPISGHRSVSWYQQTPGQGLQFLFEYFSETQRNKGNFPGRFSGRQFSNSRSEMNVSTLELGDSALYLCASSFGGLTEAFFGQGTRLTVV.

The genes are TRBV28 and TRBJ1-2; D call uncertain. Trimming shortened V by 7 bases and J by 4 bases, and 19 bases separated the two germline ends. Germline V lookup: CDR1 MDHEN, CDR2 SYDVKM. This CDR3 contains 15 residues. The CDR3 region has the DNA TGTGCCAGCACCGACGCTGGGAGAGGTAGCTATGGCTACACCTTC. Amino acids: CASTDAGRGSYGYTF.

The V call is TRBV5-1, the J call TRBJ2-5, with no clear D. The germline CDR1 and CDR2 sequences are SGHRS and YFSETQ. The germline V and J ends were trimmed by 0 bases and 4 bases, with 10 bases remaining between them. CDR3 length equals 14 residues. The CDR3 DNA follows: TGCGCCAGCAGCTTGGAGGGTTTTCGAGAGACCCAGTACTTC. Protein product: CASSLEGFRETQYF.

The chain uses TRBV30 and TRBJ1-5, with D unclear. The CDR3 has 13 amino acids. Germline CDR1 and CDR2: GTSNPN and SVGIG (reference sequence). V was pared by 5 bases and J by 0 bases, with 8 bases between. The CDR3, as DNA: TGTGCCTGGTCAGAAGTTAGCAATCAGCCCCAGCATTTT. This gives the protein CAWSEVSNQPQHF.

The CDR3 reads CASNGGFTDTQYF. In nucleotides, the CDR3 is TGTGCCAGCAATGGGGGTTTTACAGATACGCAGTATTTT. The chain uses TRBV28 and TRBJ2-3, with D perhaps assigned TRBD1 or TRBD2 (5 bases each). The CDR3 consists of 13 residues. Germline V gene data show CDR1 as MDHEN and CDR2 as SYDVKM. The V end was cut by 7 bases, the J end by 3 bases, with 11 bases between.

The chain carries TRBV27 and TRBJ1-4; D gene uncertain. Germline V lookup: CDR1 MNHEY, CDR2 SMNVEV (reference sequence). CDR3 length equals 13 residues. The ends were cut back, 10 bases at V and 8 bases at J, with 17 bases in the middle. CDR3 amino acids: CATTPATGEKLFF. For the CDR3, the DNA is TGTGCCACCACGCCAGCAACGGGGGAAAAACTGTTTTTT.

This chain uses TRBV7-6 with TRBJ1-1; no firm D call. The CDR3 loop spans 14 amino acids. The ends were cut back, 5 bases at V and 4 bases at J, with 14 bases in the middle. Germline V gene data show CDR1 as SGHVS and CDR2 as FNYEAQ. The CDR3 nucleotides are TGTGCCAGCAGCCCTCAGTGGGATAGCACTGAAGCTTTCTTT. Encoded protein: CASSPQWDSTEAFF.

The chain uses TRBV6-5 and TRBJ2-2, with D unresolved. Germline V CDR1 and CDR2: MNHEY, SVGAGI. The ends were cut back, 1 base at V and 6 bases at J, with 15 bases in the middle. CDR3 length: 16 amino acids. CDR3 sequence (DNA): TGTGCCAGCAGTTACTTGACACTTTATCTCCCCGGGGAGCTGTTTTTT. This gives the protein CASSYLTLYLPGELFF.